This T cell receptor beta chain was found in a study of cytomegalovirus exposure and HLA in healthy donors. The study's findings and limits: Most CMV-associated TCR beta chains were later found to appear HLA-restricted.

Notes on this clone: Its specificity is not known.

Trimming cost V 3 bases and J 1 base; bases outside gene matches: 4. Germline V gene lookup returns CDR1 SEHNR and CDR2 FQNEAQ (reference sequence). The CDR3 extends over 15 amino acids. The PCR contained 60 Vbeta and 13 Jbeta primers. TCRdb's table, derived via immunoSEQ multiplex PCR, lists solely in-frame clones and lacks some. The sample holds approximately 130,000 clones, 82% seen once. The chain uses TRBV7-9 and TRBJ2-3, with 7 bases fitting TRBD2. The TCR sequence derives from a woman aged 45-65 years in good health and CMV-seropositive. Sequenced material: PBMCs. DNA of the CDR3: TGTGCCAGCAGCTTGGGTCTAGCGGGCACAGATACGCAGTATTTT. Protein sequence: CASSLGLAGTDTQYF.